This TCR beta chain was recorded in a study of blood T cell repertoires in COVID-19. At the level of the study: T cells, B-cell-depleted T cells, or PBMCs provided the cDNA or gDNA that served as material.

This clone was seen a single time. In the original processing: The authors estimated nucleated cell counts from reference gene primer amplification. Repertoires were generated with immunoSEQ multiplex PCR, while TCRdb's copy carries only in-frame clones and drops some. V, J and clone size are those of that table, while D and trimming were read from the DNA. Here the sample spans about 170,000 clones, approximately 85% being singletons. The V gene's germline CDR1 is LNHDA and CDR2 SQIVND (reference sequence). The CDR3 contains 14 residues. The V and J ends lost 6 bases and 6 bases, in that order; junction bases with no gene match: 6.

Sequenced: peripheral blood. The J gene is TRBJ1-4, the V gene TRBV19; 8 bases map to TRBD1. The receptor comes from a man between 60 and 75 years old who had recovered from COVID-19. The CDR3 region has the DNA TGTGCCAGTAGAACCGGGACAGGCTATGAAAAACTGTTTTTT. Protein: CASRTGTGYEKLFF.